A selection of T cell receptor beta chains follows, all from one sample in a study of identical twins. Each CDR3 protein is one row after TCRdb ran MiXCR on the 5' RACE reads. The table lists about 390,000 distinct CDR3 sequences, 7% to 9.5% of them singletons. The sequenced sample was naive T cells sorted from blood. The receptors originated from a woman aged 45-65 years in good health. Each CDR3 is given with its conserved first and last residue. D genes are given only for firm matches. Clone size is stated in some rows and not others, as once, few, many or a class when expanded.

TRBV28	few	NA	TRBJ2-5	TGTGCCAGCAGTTTGCCAGCGGGCCCGGGAGAGACCCAGTACTTC	CASSLPAGPGETQYF
TRBV4-2	many	NA	TRBJ2-1	TGTGCCAGCAGCCTTGACAGAAACTACAATGAGCAGTTCTTC	CASSLDRNYNEQFF
TRBV7-6	NA	NA	TRBJ1-1	TGTGCCAGCAGCTTAAGTAGCGGCTCCGCTGAAGCTTTCTTT	CASSLSSGSAEAFF
TRBV5-1	few	NA	TRBJ1-5	TGCGCCAGCACCTTGACAGGTGGTGGCAATCAGCCCCAGCATTTT	CASTLTGGGNQPQHF
TRBV27	many	TRBD1	TRBJ2-3	TGTGCCAGCATTCCTGTGGGACAGGGGGCGGAAGATACGCAGTATTTT	CASIPVGQGAEDTQYF
TRBV11-3	few	TRBD2	TRBJ2-1	TGTGCCAGCAGCTTAGGTCTCCTAGCGGGGACGAATGAGCAGTTCTTC	CASSLGLLAGTNEQFF
TRBV24-1	few	NA	TRBJ2-3	TGTGCCACCGAAAAAGCTTCCACTACAGATACGCAGTATTTT	CATEKASTTDTQYF
TRBV13	NA	NA	TRBJ2-1	TGTGCCAGCAGCTTAGACGGGAGAGTCGATGAGCAGTTCTTC	CASSLDGRVDEQFF
TRBV18	few	NA	TRBJ2-4	TGTGCCAGCTCCCTTAAAGACATTCAGTACTTC	CASSLKDIQYF
TRBV11-3	few	NA	TRBJ2-3	TGTGCCAGCAGCATGACTAGTTTCGCAGATACGCAGTATTTT	CASSMTSFADTQYF
TRBV6-5	few	TRBD2	TRBJ2-3	TGTGCCAGCAGTTACGGTGCTAGCGGGAGCACAGATACGCAGTATTTT	CASSYGASGSTDTQYF